Presented here are 6 T cell receptor beta chains from one specimen sequenced in a study of CD8 T cells in Susac syndrome. When the RNA was reverse transcribed, random hexamers were used with an input of about 0.5 to 1 ug. TCRdb re-called the immunoSEQ multiplex PCR reads with MiXCR, one entry per CDR3 protein. The profile covers 150,000 to 200,000 distinct CDR3 sequences, with 90% to 95% appearing a single time and 0.12% taken by the ten largest. The specimen sequenced was CD4+ T cells from PBMCs. The receptors originated from a human donor with Susac syndrome.

V usage is TRBV19 and J usage is TRBJ2-7; maybe TRBD1 (6 bases). V lost 5 bases and J lost 2, with 16 bases in between. Looked up from germline, CDR1 is LNHDA and CDR2 is SQIVND (reference sequence). The CDR3 runs to 15 residues. The CDR3 DNA follows: TGTGCCAGTAGTTTTCAACGTGGACAGCCCTACGAGCAGTACTTC. Its protein product is CASSFQRGQPYEQYF.

The chain links TRBV3-1 to TRBJ2-3; 9 bases line up with TRBD2. After removal of 3 bases from V and 4 bases from J, the junction contained 14 bases not matched to a gene. Germline V gene data show CDR1 as LGHDT and CDR2 as YNNKEL (reference sequence). The CDR3 sequence is 18 residues long. CDR3 sequence (DNA): TGTGCCAGCAGCCACGTAGCGGGGCGGGGGGGCTTTGCAGATACGCAGTATTTT. Translation: CASSHVAGRGGFADTQYF.

The CDR3 nucleotides are TGTGCCTGGAGTGGCCGGTCCGGGTTTAACTATGGCTACACCTTC. Its translation: CAWSGRSGFNYGYTF. V usage is TRBV30 and J usage is TRBJ1-2; D is unresolved. There are 15 residues in the CDR3. V was clipped by 1 base and J by 1 base, with 13 bases between them. Germline lookup yields CDR1 GTSNPN and CDR2 SVGIG (reference sequence).

This chain uses TRBV4-1 with TRBJ1-6; TRBD1 matches 9 bases. Germline lookup yields CDR1 MGHRA and CDR2 YSYEKL. V was clipped by 0 bases and J by 9 bases; unmatched bases: 3. There are 15 residues in the CDR3. The CDR3 spells CASSQEGQGRSPLHF. The CDR3 nucleotides read TGCGCCAGCAGCCAAGAGGGACAGGGACGTTCACCCCTCCACTTT.

This chain joins TRBV14 and TRBJ2-7; TRBD2 matches at 7 bases. Trimming took 3 bases from V and 6 from J; bases not matched to a gene: 11. Germline CDR1 and CDR2: SGHDN and FVKESK. This CDR3 comprises 15 residues. The CDR3 DNA sequence: TGTGCCAGCAGCCAGACGGGGGGACGGGTTCTCGAGCAGTACTTC. Protein: CASSQTGGRVLEQYF.

The chain recombines TRBV18 with TRBJ2-2; D perhaps matches TRBD1 (5 bases). This CDR3 contains 15 residues. Germline V gene sequence: CDR1 KGHSH, CDR2 LQKENI. V lost 0 bases and J lost 5, with 10 bases in between. CDR3 coding DNA: TGTGCCAGCTCACCACCGTCACAGGTGACCGGGGAGCTGTTTTTT. This encodes CASSPPSQVTGELFF.